This T cell receptor (beta chain) originates from a study of cytomegalovirus exposure and HLA in healthy donors. Whole-study results and caveats: Later genetic work tied a missense DCLRE1C variant to beta-chain V and J trimming.

The PCR was carried out with 60 Vbeta primers and 13 Jbeta primers. The repertoire was sequenced with immunoSEQ multiplex PCR; TCRdb's copy has only in-frame clones and lacks some. The sample holds approximately 150,000 clones, roughly four fifths seen once. Regarding this clone: Its antigen remains unknown.

The sample comprised PBMCs. The origin of this receptor is a man aged 60 to 69 in good health and CMV-seronegative.

DNA for the CDR3: TGCAGCGTTTTGGGACAGGGGCCAAGAGAGACCCAGTACTTC. This translates into CSVLGQGPRETQYF. The rearrangement joins TRBV29-1 to TRBJ2-5, with 10 positions matching TRBD1. Germline loops: CDR1 SQVTM, CDR2 ANQGSEA. Trimming removed 5 bases from V and 4 bases from J; junction bases left unmatched: 7. The CDR3 is 14 amino acids.